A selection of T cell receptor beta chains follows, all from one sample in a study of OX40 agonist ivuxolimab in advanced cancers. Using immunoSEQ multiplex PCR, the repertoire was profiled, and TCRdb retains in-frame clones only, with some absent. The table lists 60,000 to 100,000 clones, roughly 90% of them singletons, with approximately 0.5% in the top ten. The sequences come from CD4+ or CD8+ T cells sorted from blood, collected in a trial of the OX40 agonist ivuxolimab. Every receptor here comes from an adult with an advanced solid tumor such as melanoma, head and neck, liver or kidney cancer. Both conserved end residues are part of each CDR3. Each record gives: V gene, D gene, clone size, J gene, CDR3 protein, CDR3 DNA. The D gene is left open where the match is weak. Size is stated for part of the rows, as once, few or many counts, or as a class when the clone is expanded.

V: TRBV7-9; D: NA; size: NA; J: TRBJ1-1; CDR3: CASSSRPLNTEAFF; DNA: TGTGCCAGCAGCTCCCGACCTCTGAACACTGAAGCTTTCTTT
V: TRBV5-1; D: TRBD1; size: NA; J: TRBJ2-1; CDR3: CASSAGTGAYNEQFF; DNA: TGCGCCAGCAGTGCCGGGACAGGGGCCTACAATGAGCAGTTCTTC
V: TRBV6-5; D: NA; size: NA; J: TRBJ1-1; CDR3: CASSYSIWGVTEAFF; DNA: TGTGCCAGCAGTTACTCGATCTGGGGGGTCACTGAAGCTTTCTTT
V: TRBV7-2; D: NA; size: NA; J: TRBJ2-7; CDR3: CASSLEGTFDHEQYF; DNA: TGTGCCAGCAGCTTGGAGGGGACGTTCGACCACGAGCAGTACTTC
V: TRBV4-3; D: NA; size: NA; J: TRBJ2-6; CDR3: CASSQDLRGDGANVLTF; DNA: TGCGCCAGCAGCCAAGATTTAAGGGGTGACGGGGCCAACGTCCTGACTTTC
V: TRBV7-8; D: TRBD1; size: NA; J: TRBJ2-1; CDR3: CASSLGQGTGNEQFF; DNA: TGTGCCAGCAGCTTGGGACAGGGGACTGGCAATGAGCAGTTCTTC
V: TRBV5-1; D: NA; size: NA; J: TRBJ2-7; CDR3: CASSLAQGGYEQYF; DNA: TGCGCCAGCAGCTTGGCCCAGGGTGGCTACGAGCAGTACTTC
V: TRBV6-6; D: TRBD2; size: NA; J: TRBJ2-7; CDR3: CASSSTGTSGRSEQYF; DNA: TGTGCCAGCAGTAGTACCGGGACTAGCGGGAGGAGCGAGCAGTACTTC
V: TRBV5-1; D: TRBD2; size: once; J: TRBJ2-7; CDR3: CASSPGRGEGPYEQYF; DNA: TGCGCCAGCAGCCCCGGGCGCGGGGAGGGCCCCTACGAGCAGTACTTC
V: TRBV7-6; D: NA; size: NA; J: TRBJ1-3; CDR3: CASSLAMWQEAGNTIYF; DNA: TGTGCCAGCAGCTTAGCTATGTGGCAGGAGGCTGGAAACACCATATATTTT
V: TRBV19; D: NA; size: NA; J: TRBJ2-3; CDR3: CASSIMGSTDTQYF; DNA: TGTGCCAGTAGTATTATGGGCAGCACAGATACGCAGTATTTT
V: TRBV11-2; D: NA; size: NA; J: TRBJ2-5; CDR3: CASSSLRGGTAIETQYF; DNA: TGTGCCAGCAGCTCCCTGAGAGGGGGGACAGCAATAGAGACCCAGTACTTC
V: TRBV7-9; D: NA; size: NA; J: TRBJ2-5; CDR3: CASSGGVMETQYF; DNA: TGTGCCAGCAGCGGCGGGGTGATGGAGACCCAGTACTTC
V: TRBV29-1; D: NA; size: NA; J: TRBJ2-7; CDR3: CSVAGSSYEQYF; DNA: TGCAGCGTTGCGGGCAGCTCCTACGAGCAGTACTTC
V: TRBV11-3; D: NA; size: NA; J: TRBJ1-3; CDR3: CASSLGGAGNTIYF; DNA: TGTGCCAGCAGCTTAGGAGGAGCCGGAAACACCATATATTTT
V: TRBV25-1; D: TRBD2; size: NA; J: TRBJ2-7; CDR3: CASSDPGLAGGYEQYF; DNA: TGTGCCAGCAGTGACCCCGGACTAGCGGGGGGATACGAGCAGTACTTC
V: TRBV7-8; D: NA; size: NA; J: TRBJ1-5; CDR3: CASSLVRITGNQPQHF; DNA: TGTGCCAGCAGCTTAGTGCGGATTACGGGCAATCAGCCCCAGCATTTT
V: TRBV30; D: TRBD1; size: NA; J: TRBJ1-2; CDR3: CAWTRQGGSAYGYTF; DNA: TGTGCCTGGACCCGACAGGGAGGGAGCGCCTATGGCTACACCTTC
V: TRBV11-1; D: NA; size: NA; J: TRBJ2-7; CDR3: CASSLGAITYEQYF; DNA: TGTGCCAGCAGCTTAGGGGCAATTACCTACGAGCAGTACTTC
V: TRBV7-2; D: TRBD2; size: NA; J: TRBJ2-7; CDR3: CASSLTAGVSEQYF; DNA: TGTGCCAGCAGCTTAACAGCGGGAGTCAGCGAGCAGTACTTC
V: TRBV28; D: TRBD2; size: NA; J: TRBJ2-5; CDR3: CASSQAGVQETQYF; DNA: TGTGCCAGCAGTCAAGCGGGGGTCCAAGAGACCCAGTACTTC
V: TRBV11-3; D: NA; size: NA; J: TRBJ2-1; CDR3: CASSLDSSVNEQFF; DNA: TGTGCCAGCAGCTTAGATTCTAGCGTCAATGAGCAGTTCTTC
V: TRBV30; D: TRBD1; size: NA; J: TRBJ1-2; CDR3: CALRTGSNYGYTF; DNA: TGTGCCTTAAGGACAGGCTCAAACTATGGCTACACCTTC
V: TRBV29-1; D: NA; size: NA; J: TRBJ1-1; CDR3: CSVAHGNTEAFF; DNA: TGCAGCGTTGCGCATGGGAACACTGAAGCTTTCTTT
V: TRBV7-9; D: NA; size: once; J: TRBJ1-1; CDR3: CASSPQGEWTEAFF; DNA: TGTGCCAGCAGCCCCCAGGGAGAGTGGACTGAAGCTTTCTTT
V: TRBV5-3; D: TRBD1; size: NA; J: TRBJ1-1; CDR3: CARSQQRTGTIRETEAFF; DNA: TGTGCCAGAAGCCAGCAAAGGACAGGGACAATACGGGAAACTGAAGCTTTCTTT
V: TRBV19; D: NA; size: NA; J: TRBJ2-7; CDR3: CASSTIVGGRGYEQYF; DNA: TGTGCCAGTAGTACAATCGTTGGGGGAAGAGGCTACGAGCAGTACTTC
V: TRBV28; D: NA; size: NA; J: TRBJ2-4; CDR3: CASSLMVDWVNPGKNIQYF; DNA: TGTGCCAGCAGTTTAATGGTGGATTGGGTAAATCCAGGCAAAAACATTCAGTACTTC
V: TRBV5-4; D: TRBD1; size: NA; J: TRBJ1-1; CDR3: CASSLPVTGEVTEAFF; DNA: TGTGCCAGCAGCTTGCCGGTGACAGGGGAGGTAACTGAAGCTTTCTTT
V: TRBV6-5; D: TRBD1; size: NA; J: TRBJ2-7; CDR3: CASSRDRLFYEQYF; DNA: TGTGCCAGCAGCCGGGACAGACTTTTCTACGAGCAGTACTTC
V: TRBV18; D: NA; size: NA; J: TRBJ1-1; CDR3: CASSPLFANPNTEAFF; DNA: TGTGCCAGCTCACCACTTTTTGCAAACCCGAACACTGAAGCTTTCTTT
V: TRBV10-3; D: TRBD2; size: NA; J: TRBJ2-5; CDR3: CATGGGGQRLGETQYF; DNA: TGTGCCACCGGCGGGGGGGGCCAGCGGCTAGGAGAGACCCAGTACTTC
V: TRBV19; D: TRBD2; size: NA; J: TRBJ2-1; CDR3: CASSLTGTSGRRFDNEQFF; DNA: TGTGCCAGTAGCCTAACCGGGACTAGCGGGAGAAGATTTGACAATGAGCAGTTCTTC
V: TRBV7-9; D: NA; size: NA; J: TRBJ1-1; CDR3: CASSQDPPTEAFF; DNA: TGTGCCAGCAGCCAAGATCCGCCCACTGAAGCTTTCTTT
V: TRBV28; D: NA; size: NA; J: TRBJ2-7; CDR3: CASSGPPEAYEQYF; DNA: TGTGCCAGCAGTGGGCCTCCGGAAGCCTACGAGCAGTACTTC
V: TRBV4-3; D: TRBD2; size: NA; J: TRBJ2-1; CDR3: CASSQDWTGGTDEQFF; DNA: TGCGCCAGCAGCCAAGATTGGACGGGAGGGACTGATGAGCAGTTCTTC
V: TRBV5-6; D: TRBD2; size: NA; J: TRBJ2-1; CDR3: CASSRESGRINEQFF; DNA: TGTGCCAGCAGCCGCGAGAGCGGGAGGATAAATGAGCAGTTCTTC
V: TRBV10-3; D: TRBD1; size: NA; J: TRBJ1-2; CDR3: CAITRDRDNYGYTF; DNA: TGTGCCATCACTAGGGACAGGGATAACTATGGCTACACCTTC
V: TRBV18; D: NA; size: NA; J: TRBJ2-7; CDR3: CASSPGPRSARSSYEQYF; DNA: TGTGCCAGCTCACCAGGACCTAGGTCTGCACGATCCTCCTACGAGCAGTACTTC
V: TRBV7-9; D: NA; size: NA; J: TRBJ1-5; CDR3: CASSSTVAQGRQPQHF; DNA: TGTGCCAGCAGCTCAACGGTTGCCCAGGGCCGTCAGCCCCAGCATTTT
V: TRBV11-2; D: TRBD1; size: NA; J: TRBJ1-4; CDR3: CASSPTRTGAIEKLFF; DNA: TGTGCCAGCAGCCCTACCCGGACAGGGGCGATAGAAAAACTGTTTTTT
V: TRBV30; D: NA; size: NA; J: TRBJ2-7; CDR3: CAWSVGRVYEQYF; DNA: TGTGCCTGGAGTGTAGGCAGGGTGTACGAGCAGTACTTC
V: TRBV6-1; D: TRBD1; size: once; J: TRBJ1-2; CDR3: CASSGQGIGYTF; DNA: TGTGCCAGCAGTGGACAGGGGATTGGCTACACCTTC
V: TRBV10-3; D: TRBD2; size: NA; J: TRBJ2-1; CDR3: CAISGGSSYNEQFF; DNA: TGTGCCATCAGTGGCGGGAGCTCCTACAATGAGCAGTTCTTC
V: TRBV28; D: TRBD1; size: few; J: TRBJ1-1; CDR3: CASSTSSGGVRMTEAFF; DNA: TGTGCCAGCAGTACCTCTTCAGGGGGCGTTAGAATGACTGAAGCTTTCTTT
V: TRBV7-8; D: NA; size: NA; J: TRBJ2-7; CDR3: CASSFPGAAQYF; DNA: TGTGCCAGCAGCTTTCCGGGGGCGGCGCAGTACTTC
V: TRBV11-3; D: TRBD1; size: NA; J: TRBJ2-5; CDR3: CASSGRDRGLLGETQYF; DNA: TGTGCCAGCAGCGGCCGGGACAGGGGTCTCTTGGGGGAGACCCAGTACTTC
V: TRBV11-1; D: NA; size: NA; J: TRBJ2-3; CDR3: CASSLVSGRPDTQYF; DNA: TGTGCCAGCAGCTTAGTGTCCGGGAGACCAGATACGCAGTATTTT
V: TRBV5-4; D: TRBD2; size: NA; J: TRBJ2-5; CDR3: CASSFATSSQETQYF; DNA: TGTGCCAGCAGCTTCGCGACTAGCAGCCAAGAGACCCAGTACTTC
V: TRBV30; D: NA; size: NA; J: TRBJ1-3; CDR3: CAWKSSGNTIYF; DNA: TGTGCCTGGAAGTCCTCTGGAAACACCATATATTTT
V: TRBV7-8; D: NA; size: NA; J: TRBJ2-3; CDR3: CASSLALDTQYF; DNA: TGTGCCAGCAGCTTAGCACTAGATACGCAGTATTTT
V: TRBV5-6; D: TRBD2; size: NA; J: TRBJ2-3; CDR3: CASSLGLAAPPTDTQYF; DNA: TGTGCCAGCAGCTTGGGACTAGCGGCCCCCCCCACAGATACGCAGTATTTT
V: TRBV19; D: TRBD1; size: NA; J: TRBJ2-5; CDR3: CASSVGDRTGAGGTQYF; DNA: TGTGCCAGTAGTGTAGGTGACCGGACAGGGGCCGGTGGGACCCAGTACTTC
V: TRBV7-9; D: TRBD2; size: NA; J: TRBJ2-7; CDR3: CASSGLAGDYEQYF; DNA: TGTGCCAGCAGCGGACTAGCGGGAGACTACGAGCAGTACTTC